What follows is one T cell receptor (beta chain) and its context. Its specificity is not known. These data belong to a study of T cell responses to AZD1222 COVID-19 vaccine. Study observations and caveats: Two doses of AZD1222 preceded a rise in Spike-specific TCR breadth and depth. Females outnumbered males among donors, who were mostly white British; clonal diversity was possibly underestimated.

The germline gives CDR1 MNHNS, CDR2 SASEGT. This CDR3 has 16 amino acids. V trimming: 4 bases; J trimming: 10 bases; junction bases outside the gene matches: 9. Profiling relied on immunoSEQ multiplex PCR, and the TCRdb table lists in-frame clones only, not all of them. The sample holds tens of thousands of clones, 70% to 90% seen once. The chain couples TRBV6-1 to TRBJ1-6, with TRBD1 identical over 11 bases. The sample in question was peripheral blood, obtained 28 days after the second AZD1222 dose. This receptor was obtained from an adult who received the AZD1222 COVID-19 vaccine. The CDR3 DNA follows: TGTGCCAGCAGTGCGACGGACAGGGGGCTCCAATCACCCCTCCACTTT. As protein: CASSATDRGLQSPLHF.